This TCR beta chain came from a study of T cells in Graves' hyperthyroidism and ophthalmopathy (dated by TCRdb to the late 2010s). Some background on the complete study: Peripheral blood was collected at initial diagnosis, before any treatment. A discovery cohort of approximately 100 patients, roughly 43 with Graves' ophthalmopathy and roughly 59 with stable Graves' hyperthyroidism, was used to find distinguishing TCR V-J signatures. Whether ophthalmopathy could be predicted prospectively was tested in an independent validation cohort made up of under 20 hyperthyroidism patients plus 17 patients who later progressed to ophthalmopathy. The 90 to 100 discovery patients were randomly split 7:3 into training and test sets. In addition, the study compared T-cell repertoires in thyroid tissue and in blood from roughly 6 Graves' hyperthyroidism patients. After sampling, hyperthyroidism patients received methimazole starting at 30 mg daily, and ophthalmopathy patients received high-dose intravenous methylprednisolone. The paper describes TCR Vbeta CDR3 sequencing of 120 to 150 peripheral blood samples, made up of 43 ophthalmopathy patients, 70 to 75 hyperthyroidism patients and around 17 progressor patients.

V trim: 4 bases; J trim: 0 bases; unmatched bases: 14. The CDR3 runs 18 residues from the cysteine to the phenylalanine. Only the CDR3 region is kept as DNA, spanning 54 bases read in frame from base 1. The germline V gene (reference sequence) specifies DFQATT as CDR1 and SNEGSKA as CDR2. Amplification of TCR beta CDR3 regions was carried out from RNA transcripts. The first round of RT-PCR for the TCR CDR3 was performed with the HTBI primer set and the Qiagen OneStep RT-PCR kit. A second multiplex PCR round built the libraries, followed by size selection and purification. Paired-end sequencing of the libraries was performed with 100 bp reads on an Illumina HiSeq2000. As for the original processing: SOAPnuke was used to process the raw data, throwing out any read that contained adapters or uncalled bases, had a mean Phred below 15, or lacked an exact constant-primer or identifier match. High-quality paired reads were merged using COPE v1.2.5, and each unique nucleotide sequence was defined as a clonotype. MiTCR v1.1 was used to align the clonotypes against IMGT TRBV, TRBD and TRBJ reference segments. The analysis was restricted to V-J combinations with a frequency above 0.0001, which together covered 99% to 99.2% of the repertoires. A TCS score was defined as the ratio of F50 (clonal expansion) to E x V (chaos), with BLOSUM62-based TCRdist applied between CDR3 peptides within each V-J. Welch's t-statistics and random forest reduced around 520 V-J features to 10 to 15, which were used in a naive Bayes classifier (R e1071). TCRdb redid the processing of the public reads, applying fastp at Q25 and MiXCR, and retained in-frame beta chains. For every CDR3 protein sequence, its rows merge into one entry that carries the most common genes and DNA. What appears here as the V and J calls and clone size reflects TCRdb's work, not the paper's. Present in this sample are fewer than 300,000 distinct CDR3 sequences, roughly 15% of which were seen just once. The ten largest make up over 30% of the sample.

Hyperthyroidism patients were aged 18 to 65 years and newly diagnosed, with disease duration of less than 2 months. Any patient with an uncontrolled infection, another autoimmune disease, pregnancy or lactation was excluded. Diagnoses were based on clinical symptoms, serum thyroxine and TRAb, thyroid ultrasound and orbital computed tomography. For progressor patients, blood was drawn at the first diagnosis of hyperthyroidism, before any ophthalmopathy symptoms had appeared. PBMCs were isolated from around 10 ml of fresh peripheral blood by Ficoll-Paque density gradient centrifugation. Progressor patients were first diagnosed with Graves' hyperthyroidism and then developed ophthalmopathy during follow-up. Total RNA was extracted with Trizol reagent, and quality was checked on an Agilent 2100 Bioanalyzer. Summary of the overall study and its limitations: A model built on a 13 V-J signature distinguished ophthalmopathy from stable hyperthyroidism, reaching around 90% sensitivity and about 81% specificity in cross-validation and 80%/75% in testing. During validation, the model predicted progression to ophthalmopathy a median of about 5.9 months ahead of onset, with around 71% sensitivity and 72% to 80% specificity. No statistical method was used to fix the sample size in advance, and group allocation was not hidden from the investigators. Blood samples also contained most of the expanded thyroid clonotypes (frequency above 0.001), which suggests that blood repertoires may reflect thyroid immune responses.

This clonotype has just a few counts. Its antigen remains unidentified. No base-level quality is on record; no much larger clone is a single base apart. The chain joins TRBV20-1 to TRBJ2-7, with TRBD2 identical over 11 junction bases. This receptor was obtained from a woman in her forties or fifties with Graves' hyperthyroidism that later progressed to Graves' ophthalmopathy. Sequencing was performed on blood. The CDR3 amino acid sequence is: CSAISAGLAEYDSYEQYF. The sequenced DNA is TGCAGTGCTATTTCAGCGGGACTAGCGGAATACGACTCCTACGAGCAGTACTTC.